Following are 30 T cell receptor beta chains from one sample sequenced in a study of beta chain bispecific antibodies for T cell cancers. Either OKT3 anti-CD3 antibody or CD3/CD28 beads expanded T cells from blood mononuclear cells over about three days. No cognate antigen is known for these TCRs. Study-wide results and caveats: In these mixed samples, most targeted TRBV reads derived from the leukemia cell line.

TCRdb processed the 5' RACE reads anew with MiXCR; each CDR3 protein has one entry. This sample has some 17,000 distinct CDR3 sequences, with approximately 2% found just once. Sequenced input: healthy donor T cells cultured with leukemia cells. The receptors come from a human donor in good health. Some clones in this sample may be carry-over from other donors' samples.

This clonotype was seen many times. The chain uses TRBV7-9 and TRBJ2-5, with 8 bases lining up with TRBD2. With V trimmed by 4 bases and J by 4 bases, 5 bases remained unmatched. This CDR3 contains 14 residues. Germline loops: CDR1 SEHNR, CDR2 FQNEAQ (reference sequence). The CDR3 DNA reads TGTGCCAGCAGCTATCCGGGACTAGGAGAGACCCAGTACTTC. Translation: CASSYPGLGETQYF.

This clonotype rates as medium-sized (0.01 to 0.1%). CDR3 residues: CATCTAGPLRSTDTQYF. As DNA, the CDR3 is TGTGCCACCTGTACAGCGGGGCCCCTCCGTAGCACAGATACGCAGTATTTT. The genes are TRBV2 and TRBJ2-3; TRBD2 aligns across 7 bases. Germline V CDR1 and CDR2: SNHLY, FYNNEI. There are 17 residues in the CDR3. The V and J ends lost 10 bases and 0 bases, in that order; junction bases with no gene match: 16.

This clonotype was seen at least ten times. This rearrangement joins TRBV3-1 to TRBJ1-5; no clear D gene. V was cut by 1 base and J by 10 bases, with 23 bases left in between. From germline, CDR1 is LGHDT and CDR2 YNNKEL (reference sequence). This CDR3 is built from 17 residues. Here the CDR3 DNA reads TGTGCCAGCAGCCAAGGTAAAGGGAGTAGCTATTGGTTACCCCAGCATTTT. It yields the protein CASSQGKGSSYWLPQHF. The entire variable domain, with the rest obtained from reference TRBV3-1 and TRBJ1-5, is as follows: DTAVSQTPKYLVTQMGNDKSIKCEQNLGHDTMYWYKQDSKKFLKIMFSYNNKELIINETVPNRFSPKSPDKAHLNLHINSLELGDSAVYFCASSQGKGSSYWLPQHFGDGTRLSIL.

The sample holds many counts of this clonotype. The V gene is TRBV7-9, the J gene TRBJ2-3; D uncertain. V lost 5 bases and J 1 base, leaving 10 bases between the germline ends. The V gene's germline CDR1 is SEHNR and CDR2 FQNEAQ (reference sequence). The CDR3 has 14 residues. The CDR3 reads CASSMLDGTDTQYF. CDR3 DNA sequence: TGTGCCAGCAGCATGTTGGACGGCACAGATACGCAGTATTTT.

This clonotype was found many times. CDR3 sequence: CASSTTGMNTEAFF. CDR3 in DNA: TGTGCCAGTAGTACGACAGGAATGAACACTGAAGCTTTCTTT. The chain is built from TRBV19 and TRBJ1-1, with D perhaps matching TRBD1 (6 bases). Trimming pared 4 bases from V and 0 bases from J, leaving 9 bases between. Per germline, CDR1 LNHDA and CDR2 SQIVND (reference sequence). The CDR3 is made up of 14 amino acids.

This clonotype was recorded many times. This sequence joins TRBV11-2 and TRBJ1-1; no definite D call. From germline, CDR1 is SGHAT and CDR2 FQNNGV. The CDR3 extends over 13 amino acids. V lost 5 bases and J lost 1, with 8 bases in between. CDR3 DNA: TGTGCCAGCAGCCATGGCCAGAACACTGAAGCTTTCTTT. Translation: CASSHGQNTEAFF.

This clonotype was observed many times. The V and J genes are TRBV6-1 and TRBJ2-2; 7 bases match TRBD1. V lost 5 bases and J lost 3; bases outside the gene matches: 6. The CDR3 runs 15 residues. Per the germline V gene, CDR1 is MNHNS and CDR2 is SASEGT. CDR3 in DNA: TGTGCCAGCAGTAGACAGGGTGGTGACACCGGGGAGCTGTTTTTT. This gives the protein CASSRQGGDTGELFF.

The rearrangement uses TRBV28 and TRBJ1-6, with D perhaps matching TRBD1 (5 bases). The ends were cut back, 6 bases at V and 10 bases at J, with 10 bases in the middle. The CDR3 loop spans 12 amino acids. Germline loops: CDR1 MDHEN, CDR2 SYDVKM. The CDR3: CASRGVGSPLHF. For the CDR3, the DNA is TGTGCCAGCAGGGGGGTCGGATCACCCCTCCACTTT.

This clonotype was observed many times. This chain joins TRBV12-3 or TRBV12-4 and TRBJ2-1; TRBD2 is a possible D gene (6 bases). The CDR3 runs to 15 residues. V was trimmed by 3 bases and J by 6 bases, leaving 15 bases between them. The CDR3 is CASSFRGGIGNEQFF. The CDR3 coding sequence is TGTGCCAGCAGTTTCCGTGGGGGGATAGGCAATGAGCAGTTCTTC.

This clonotype was seen ten or more times. The chain is built from TRBV6-5 and TRBJ2-1; 7 bases match TRBD2. J was trimmed by 0 bases and V by 4 bases; bases with no gene match: 9. CDR3 length: 17 residues. Germline assignment: CDR1 MNHEY and CDR2 SVGAGI. The DNA for the CDR3 is TGTGCCAGCAGTTCCCCCCGGGAGGCTAGCTCCTACAATGAGCAGTTCTTC. It specifies CASSSPREASSYNEQFF.

This clonotype occurred many times. The gene calls are TRBV20-1 and TRBJ1-1; D perhaps matches TRBD1 (6 bases). The CDR3 length is 13 residues. Germline assignment: CDR1 DFQATT and CDR2 SNEGSKA (reference sequence). V was shortened by 6 bases and J by 1 base, with 12 bases between the two germline ends. CDR3 loop: CSAPDRSNTEAFF. The CDR3 DNA sequence: TGCAGTGCCCCAGACAGGTCGAACACTGAAGCTTTCTTT.

The V call is TRBV9, the J call TRBJ2-5; 7 positions agree with TRBD1. The CDR3 spans 15 residues. The germline gives CDR1 SGDLS, CDR2 YYNGEE. V shed 1 base, J shed 2 bases, and the junction held 5 bases outside the gene matches. The CDR3 protein is CASSVRGQEQETQYF. In DNA form, the CDR3 reads TGTGCCAGCAGCGTAAGGGGGCAAGAGCAAGAGACCCAGTACTTC.

Sample share makes this clonotype medium-sized. The chain is built from TRBV10-3 and TRBJ2-2; 9 nucleotides match TRBD1. In germline, CDR1 is ENHRY, CDR2 SYGVKD. The CDR3 is made up of 17 amino acids. Trimming at V came to 4 bases and at J to 2 bases, leaving 8 bases not matched to a gene. CDR3 bases: TGTGCCATCAGTGGGCCTAGGGGACAGGGAAACACCGGGGAGCTGTTTTTT. Translated, it gives CAISGPRGQGNTGELFF.

This clonotype occurred many times. The J gene is TRBJ2-7, the V gene TRBV28, with D unclear. V was trimmed by 10 bases and J by 0 bases, leaving 13 bases between them. The CDR3 runs 13 residues. CDR1 is MDHEN and CDR2 is SYDVKM in the germline V gene. CDR3 amino acids: CATQDTYSYEQYF. As DNA, the CDR3 is TGTGCCACGCAAGACACTTACTCCTACGAGCAGTACTTC. The full variable domain, its missing parts supplied by reference TRBV28 and TRBJ2-7, is DVKVTQSSRYLVKRTGEKVFLECVQDMDHENMFWYRQDPGLGLRLIYFSYDVKMKEKGDIPEGYSVSREKKERFSLILESASTNQTSMYLCATQDTYSYEQYFGPGTRLTVT.

This clonotype was seen ten or more times. This chain uses TRBV7-6 with TRBJ1-1, with D hard to call. Germline CDR1 is SGHVS and CDR2 is FNYEAQ. V lost 1 base, J lost 6 bases, and 6 bases lay in between. The CDR3 contains 12 residues. The CDR3 DNA reads as TGTGCCAGCAGCTTAGATTTCGCTGAAGCTTTCTTT. This sequence encodes CASSLDFAEAFF.

This clonotype has ten or more counts. V is TRBV28 and J is TRBJ2-1, with D possibly matching TRBD1 (5 bases). V lost 8 bases and J lost 5, with 13 bases in between. Germline lookup yields CDR1 MDHEN and CDR2 SYDVKM. The CDR3 consists of 13 residues. The CDR3 reads CASVGARNNEQFF. The CDR3, as DNA: TGTGCCAGCGTTGGGGCTAGGAACAATGAGCAGTTCTTC.

This clonotype is classed as medium-sized. This chain joins TRBV20-1 and TRBJ2-1; 15 positions match TRBD2. Germline V gives CDR1 DFQATT, CDR2 SNEGSKA (reference sequence). V was clipped by 5 bases and J by 1 base; unmatched bases: 6. CDR3 length: 17 residues. The CDR3 nucleotides are TGCAGTGCTGTAGGGACTAGCGGGGGGATATCCTACAATGAGCAGTTCTTC. Translated: CSAVGTSGGISYNEQFF.

By sample share, this clonotype is medium-sized. This chain links TRBV13 with TRBJ2-2; maybe TRBD2 (6 bases). CDR3 size: 16 residues. The V end lost 5 bases, the J end lost 4 bases, and 17 bases lay between the germline ends. Germline V gene lookup returns CDR1 PRHDT and CDR2 FYEKMQ (reference sequence). CDR3 in DNA: TGTGCCAGCAGCCTAGTGTCGGGGGTTCGCACCGGGGAGCTGTTTTTT. Amino acids: CASSLVSGVRTGELFF.

In this sample, this clonotype turned up many times. The rearrangement uses TRBV3-1 and TRBJ1-1, with TRBD1 matching 8 bases. Germline values: CDR1 LGHDT, CDR2 YNNKEL (reference sequence). Unmatched junction bases numbered 5, after V lost 1 base and J lost 7 bases. This CDR3 region has 14 residues. The CDR3 bases are TGTGCCAGCAGCCAAGGGACAGGGCCCTATGAAGCTTTCTTT. The encoded protein is CASSQGTGPYEAFF.

This clonotype was counted at least ten times. The chain combines TRBV4-1 with TRBJ2-1; D is ambiguous. Per germline, CDR1 MGHRA and CDR2 YSYEKL. V lost 0 bases and J 0 bases, leaving 6 bases between the germline ends. There are 15 residues in the CDR3. The CDR3 bases are TGCGCCAGCAGCCAAGACGTAAGCTCCTACAATGAGCAGTTCTTC. This encodes CASSQDVSSYNEQFF.

This clonotype has ten or more counts. This chain connects TRBV4-1 to TRBJ1-1, with D unclear. Looked up from germline, CDR1 is MGHRA and CDR2 is YSYEKL. The CDR3 contains 15 residues. Trimming pared 2 bases from V and 4 bases from J, leaving 14 bases between. Here the CDR3 DNA reads TGCGCCAGCAGCCAACATGGACCGCTTAGCACTGAAGCTTTCTTT. Residues: CASSQHGPLSTEAFF.

At least ten counts were recorded for this clonotype. The chain uses TRBV6-1 and TRBJ2-3; D uncertain. The CDR3 length is 15 residues. Trimming took off 7 bases at V and 2 bases at J, with 16 bases between the two ends. Germline V CDR1 and CDR2: MNHNS, SASEGT. This CDR3 is CASTFDRGYTDTQYF. The DNA for the CDR3 is TGTGCCAGCACCTTTGATCGAGGTTACACAGATACGCAGTATTTT.

This clonotype was found many times. The chain recombines TRBV7-3 with TRBJ2-6, with no clear D. Germline assignment: CDR1 SGHTA and CDR2 FQGTGA. The CDR3 is made up of 15 amino acids. The germline V and J ends were trimmed by 3 bases and 1 base, with 7 bases remaining between them. CDR3 protein: CASSLVGSGANVLTF. The CDR3 DNA reads as TGTGCCAGCAGCTTGGTGGGGTCTGGGGCCAACGTCCTGACTTTC.

By sample fraction, this clonotype is medium-sized. The chain combines TRBV12-3 or TRBV12-4 with TRBJ2-5, with D perhaps TRBD2 (6 bases). The CDR3 covers 14 residues. Between the trimmed V and J ends, which lost 6 bases and 5 bases, there was a span of 16 bases. In DNA form, the CDR3 reads TGTGCCAGCAGCCCGACTAGGATGGAGGAGACCCAGTACTTC. It translates to CASSPTRMEETQYF.

V usage is TRBV5-1 and J usage is TRBJ1-4, with D maybe TRBD1 (6 bases). CDR3 length: 14 amino acids. Germline CDR1 is SGHRS and CDR2 is YFSETQ. V gave up 1 base and J gave up 8 bases, with 12 bases separating them. The CDR3 region has the DNA TGCGCCAGCAGCTTGTGGGGGCCGGGGGAAAAACTGTTTTTT. It codes for CASSLWGPGEKLFF.

This clonotype was recorded at least ten times. The rearrangement uses TRBV24-1 and TRBJ2-4, with no clear D. The germline V gene has CDR1 KGHDR and CDR2 SFDVKD. The CDR3 spans 14 residues. The V end lost 1 base, the J end lost 7 bases, and 10 bases lay between the germline ends. This CDR3 reads CATSDLRSGNIQYF. The CDR3 DNA is TGTGCCACCAGTGATTTACGGTCTGGGAACATTCAGTACTTC.

The sample holds many counts of this clonotype. This chain uses TRBV11-2 with TRBJ2-5, with D perhaps given as TRBD1 or TRBD2 (5 bases each). The CDR3 covers 14 residues. The V gene's germline CDR1 is SGHAT and CDR2 FQNNGV. Trimming pared 6 bases from V and 10 bases from J, leaving 21 bases between. For the CDR3, the DNA is TGTGCCAGCAGGCCCGGGACCATAGGCCCCGACCAGTACTTC. Encoded protein: CASRPGTIGPDQYF.

This clonotype was seen repeatedly, ten times or more. The chain has TRBV12-3 or TRBV12-4 and TRBJ2-3; D gene ambiguous. Trimming removed 1 base from V and 0 bases from J, with 8 bases in between. The CDR3 runs to 15 residues. The chain's CDR3 is CASSLGTLSTDTQYF. The CDR3 DNA is TGTGCCAGCAGTTTAGGGACGCTTAGCACAGATACGCAGTATTTT.

In its sample, this clonotype was seen many times. The chain couples TRBV9 to TRBJ1-1, with D perhaps matching TRBD1 (5 bases). Between the trimmed V and J ends, which lost 0 bases and 0 bases, there was a span of 9 bases. Looked up from germline, CDR1 is SGDLS and CDR2 is YYNGEE. The CDR3 is 15 residues long. The CDR3 DNA reads as TGTGCCAGCAGCGTAGCGGGGACCTTGAACACTGAAGCTTTCTTT. Translating it yields CASSVAGTLNTEAFF.

By share of the sample, this clonotype is medium-sized. The chain combines TRBV12-3 or TRBV12-4 with TRBJ1-1; TRBD1 might be the D (6 bases). The CDR3 has 13 residues. The ends were cut back, 5 bases at V and 4 bases at J, with 11 bases in the middle. CDR3 DNA: TGTGCCAGCAGTAGGGGGTGGGGCACTGAAGCTTTCTTT. It codes for CASSRGWGTEAFF.